One and the same sample provided the 20 T cell receptor beta chains below, sequenced in a study of blood T cell repertoires in COVID-19 (dated by TCRdb to about 2020). Receptor amplification or capture employed the immunoSEQ multiplex PCR assay. Drawn from immuneACCESS, this table holds only the in-frame rearrangements with V and J called that TCRdb kept. Clones are partly lost; checked studies trace under half to an unresolved V gene and leave the rest unexplained. Recorded for this sample are around 130,000 clones; roughly 80% of them occurred a single time. The ten most abundant clones make up 7.9% of the sample. Sequencing used peripheral blood. These receptors all come from a human donor in a cohort sampled during active COVID-19.

The chain has TRBV25-1 and TRBJ1-1; D is possibly TRBD1 (5 bases). The CDR3 length is 13 residues. V lost 5 bases and J lost 0, with 7 bases in between. Per germline, CDR1 MGHDK and CDR2 SYGVNS. The CDR3 nucleotides are TGTGCCAGCAGTCAGGGTATGAACACTGAAGCTTTCTTT. Its translation is CASSQGMNTEAFF.

Worth noting for this clone: Compared with germline, one end of the junction differs, possibly owing to a read error. The rearrangement uses TRBV6-5 and TRBJ2-7, with no clear D. This CDR3 region has 12 residues. The V gene's germline CDR1 is MNHEY and CDR2 SVGAGI. In nucleotides, the CDR3 is TGTGCCAGCAGTCTATACTCCCACGAGCAGTACTTC. The encoded protein is CASSLYSHEQYF.

The chain joins TRBV10-1 to TRBJ2-7; 7 bases are shared with TRBD1. This CDR3 is built from 14 residues. J gave up 2 bases and V 5 bases, and 6 bases lay outside the gene matches. Germline CDR1 reads WNHNN; CDR2 reads SYGVQD (reference sequence). CDR3 sequence: CASSWTGLPYEQYF. The CDR3 DNA reads TGCGCCAGCAGTTGGACAGGCCTTCCCTACGAGCAGTACTTC.

The rearrangement links TRBV3-1 (or the pseudogene TRBV3-2) to TRBJ2-7; TRBD1 agrees at 10 bases. The V gene end was trimmed by 5 bases and the J gene end by 2 bases; junction bases not matched to a gene: 3. The V gene's germline CDR1 is LGHDT and CDR2 YNNKEL (reference sequence). The CDR3 is made up of 14 amino acids. CDR3 sequence (DNA): TGTGCCAGCAGCTTAGGACAGGGGGCCTACGAGCAGTACTTC. Translating it yields CASSLGQGAYEQYF.

In its sample, this clone was seen once. This sequence joins TRBV18 and TRBJ2-7; D possibly corresponds to TRBD1 (6 bases). The CDR3 loop spans 15 amino acids. Germline CDR1 and CDR2: KGHSH and LQKENI. The V gene lost 6 bases and the J gene lost 7 bases, with 22 bases spanning the gap. CDR3 DNA: TGTGCCAGCTCCCCTCGGACAGCCGTTGAAGGAGAGCAGTACTTC. This codes for CASSPRTAVEGEQYF.

The chain has TRBV18 and TRBJ2-7; 7 bases match TRBD1. The CDR3 length is 14 residues. The germline CDR1 and CDR2 sequences are KGHSH and LQKENI. The V and J ends lost 2 bases and 3 bases, in that order; junction bases with no gene match: 4. CDR3: CASSPGTENYEQYF. The CDR3 DNA sequence: TGTGCCAGCTCACCAGGGACAGAAAACTACGAGCAGTACTTC.

The CDR3 DNA sequence: TGTGCCAGGGCAGGGGTTGCCACCGGGGAGCTGTTTTTT. It specifies CARAGVATGELFF. This sequence joins TRBV7-5 and TRBJ2-2; the table's D gene call, TRBD1, was not cross checked with the DNA. TRBV7-5 corresponds to a pseudogene. This CDR3 spans 13 amino acids.

V is TRBV7-3 and J is TRBJ2-7; 8 bases align to TRBD1. The germline gives CDR1 SGHTA, CDR2 FQGTGA. V lost 2 bases and J lost 0; bases outside the gene matches: 3. The CDR3 has 15 amino acids. The CDR3 DNA sequence: TGTGCCAGCAGCTTAGCAGGGGGCGCCTCCTACGAGCAGTACTTC. Amino acid sequence: CASSLAGGASYEQYF.

The genes are TRBV11-3 and TRBJ2-7, with unresolved D. Germline values: CDR1 SGHNT, CDR2 YENEEA. The CDR3 runs to 15 residues. V dropped 5 bases and J dropped 0 bases, with 14 bases sitting between them. CDR3 loop: CASSLAGTISYEQYF. The DNA of the CDR3 is TGTGCCAGCAGCCTTGCAGGCACCATCTCCTACGAGCAGTACTTC. Full variable domain (remainder filled in from reference TRBV11-3 and TRBJ2-7): EAGVVQSPRYKIIEKKQPVAFWCNPISGHNTLYWYLQNLGQGPELLIRYENEEAVDDSQLPKDRFSAERLKGVDSTLKIQPAELGDSAVYLCASSLAGTISYEQYFGPGTRLTVT.

The rearrangement links TRBV11-3 to TRBJ2-7, with TRBD2 as a possible D gene (6 bases). Deletions cut 5 bases from V and 7 bases from J, with 18 bases between. From germline, CDR1 is SGHNT and CDR2 YENEEA. The CDR3 contains 14 residues. DNA of the CDR3: TGTGCCAGCAGCCCCCAACGGGAGCCTTGGGAGCAGTACTTC. It translates to CASSPQREPWEQYF.

This chain links TRBV3-1 (or the pseudogene TRBV3-2) with TRBJ2-7; D ambiguous. The germline V and J ends were trimmed by 2 bases and 0 bases, with 11 bases remaining between them. CDR3 size: 15 residues. Germline V gene sequence: CDR1 LGHDT, CDR2 YNNKEL (reference sequence). The CDR3 DNA reads TGTGCCAGCAGCCAAAGAGAGGTGAGCTCCTACGAGCAGTACTTC. It translates to CASSQREVSSYEQYF.

This clone was found once. The chain is built from TRBV6-6 and TRBJ2-2; D is perhaps TRBD1 (6 bases). The length of the CDR3 is 16 residues. The V end was cut by 0 bases, the J end by 0 bases, with 8 bases between. Looked up from germline, CDR1 is MNHNY and CDR2 is SVGAGI (reference sequence). The DNA for the CDR3 is TGTGCCAGCAGTTACTCGTACAGGGCGAACACCGGGGAGCTGTTTTTT. Translated, it gives CASSYSYRANTGELFF.

The chain recombines TRBV6-6 with TRBJ2-1, with unresolved D. The V end lost 1 base, the J end lost 8 bases, and 9 bases lay between the germline ends. In germline, CDR1 is MNHNY, CDR2 SVGAGI (reference sequence). The length of the CDR3 is 13 residues. The CDR3 reads CASSYYNSDEQFF. CDR3 nucleotides: TGTGCCAGCAGTTACTACAACAGTGATGAGCAGTTCTTC.

The gene calls are TRBV18 and TRBJ2-7, with TRBD1 as a possible D gene (5 bases). With 3 bases removed from V and 2 bases from J, the gap between germline ends came to 14 bases. The V gene's germline CDR1 is KGHSH and CDR2 LQKENI. This CDR3 contains 15 residues. The CDR3 DNA reads TGTGCCAGCTCACCCACAGGCCTTTCCCCCTACGAGCAGTACTTC. Amino acids: CASSPTGLSPYEQYF.

A single count supports this clone. The chain recombines TRBV2 with TRBJ2-7; the D is unclear. This CDR3 has 12 residues. Trimming removed 6 bases from V and 4 bases from J, with 10 bases in between. Germline V lookup: CDR1 SNHLY, CDR2 FYNNEI. The CDR3 DNA follows: TGTGCCAGCAGCCTATCCGAATACGAGCAGTACTTC. Protein sequence: CASSLSEYEQYF.

The chain has TRBV23-1 and TRBJ1-6, with 10 positions matching TRBD1. TRBV23-1 is designated an ORF whose function remains uncertain. The CDR3 totals 15 residues. With 2 bases clipped from V and 13 bases from J, the junction kept 8 bases outside the gene matches. The CDR3 nucleotides read TGCGCCAGCAGTCAAGGACAGGGGGTAATTCGGCCCCTCCACTTT. Its translation is CASSQGQGVIRPLHF.

The J gene is TRBJ2-1, the V gene TRBV30; D not resolved. V lost 1 base and J 5 bases, leaving 9 bases between the germline ends. The CDR3 has 13 residues. The germline gives CDR1 GTSNPN, CDR2 SVGIG (reference sequence). Written as DNA, the CDR3 is TGTGCCTGGAGTGGTGACGCGGACAATGAGCAGTTCTTC. It is translated as CAWSGDADNEQFF.

The gene calls are TRBV5-6 and TRBJ1-4, with D unclear. Per the germline V gene, CDR1 is SGHDT and CDR2 is YYEEEE. CDR3 length equals 14 residues. The V end was cut by 4 bases, the J end by 8 bases, with 15 bases between. The CDR3 DNA reads TGTGCCAGCAGCCCCCGGGAGCCAGCCGAAAAACTGTTTTTT. Its protein is CASSPREPAEKLFF. Complete variable domain (other parts from reference TRBV5-6 and TRBJ1-4): DAGVTQSPTHLIKTRGQQVTLRCSPKSGHDTVSWYQQALGQGPQFIFQYYEEEERQRGNFPDRFSGHQFPNYSSELNVNALLLGDSALYLCASSPREPAEKLFFGSGTQLSVL.

The J gene is TRBJ2-7, the V gene TRBV9; maybe TRBD2 (5 bases). V lost 5 bases, J lost 3 bases, and 18 bases lay in between. Germline V gene sequence: CDR1 SGDLS, CDR2 YYNGEE. This CDR3 contains 15 residues. In DNA, the CDR3 is TGTGCCAGCAGTGCCGACGGAGGCGATCTCTACGAGCAGTACTTC. Translated: CASSADGGDLYEQYF.

The chain couples TRBV5-1 to TRBJ2-3, with 14 bases that match TRBD2. Looked up from germline, CDR1 is SGHRS and CDR2 is YFSETQ. V lost 0 bases, J lost 6 bases, and 12 bases stayed unmatched. CDR3 length: 19 amino acids. The CDR3 protein is CASSLEGLAGVSNLDTQYF. CDR3 DNA sequence: TGCGCCAGCAGCTTGGAGGGACTAGCGGGAGTATCTAATTTGGATACGCAGTATTTT.